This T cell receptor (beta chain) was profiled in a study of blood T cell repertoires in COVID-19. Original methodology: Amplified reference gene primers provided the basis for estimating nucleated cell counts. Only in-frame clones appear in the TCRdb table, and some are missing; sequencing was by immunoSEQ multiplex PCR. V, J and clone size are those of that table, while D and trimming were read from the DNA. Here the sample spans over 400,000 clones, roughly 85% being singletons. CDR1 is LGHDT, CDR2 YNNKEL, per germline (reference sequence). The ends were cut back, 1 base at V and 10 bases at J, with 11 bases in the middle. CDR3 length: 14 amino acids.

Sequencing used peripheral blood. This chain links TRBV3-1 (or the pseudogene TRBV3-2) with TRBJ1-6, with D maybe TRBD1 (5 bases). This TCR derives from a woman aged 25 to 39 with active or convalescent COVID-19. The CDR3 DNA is TGTGCCAGCAGCCAAGGGCAGGGCGACTCACCCCTCCACTTT. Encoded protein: CASSQGQGDSPLHF.